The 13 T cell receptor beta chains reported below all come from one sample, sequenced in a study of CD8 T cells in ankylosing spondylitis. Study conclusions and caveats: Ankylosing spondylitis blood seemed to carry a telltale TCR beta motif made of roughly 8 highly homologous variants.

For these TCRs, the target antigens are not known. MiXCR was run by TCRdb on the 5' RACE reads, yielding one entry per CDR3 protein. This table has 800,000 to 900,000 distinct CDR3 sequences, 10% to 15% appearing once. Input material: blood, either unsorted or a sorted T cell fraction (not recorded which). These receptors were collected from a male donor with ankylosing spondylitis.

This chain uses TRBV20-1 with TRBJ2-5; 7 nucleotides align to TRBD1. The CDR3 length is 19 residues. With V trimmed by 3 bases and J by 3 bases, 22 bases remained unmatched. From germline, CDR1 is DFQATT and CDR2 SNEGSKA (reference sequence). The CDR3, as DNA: TGCAGTGCTAGTACCTTCTTACAGGGGTTTTTGACGCAGAAAGAGACCCAGTACTTC. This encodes CSASTFLQGFLTQKETQYF.

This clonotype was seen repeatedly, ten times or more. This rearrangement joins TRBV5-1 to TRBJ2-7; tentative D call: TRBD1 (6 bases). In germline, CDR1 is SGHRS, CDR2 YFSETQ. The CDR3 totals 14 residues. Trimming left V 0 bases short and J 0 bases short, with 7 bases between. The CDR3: CASSLGQASYEQYF. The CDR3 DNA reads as TGCGCCAGCAGCTTGGGACAGGCCTCCTACGAGCAGTACTTC.

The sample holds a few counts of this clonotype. DNA of the CDR3: TGCAGTGCTAGAATAGCGGGAGACCGGCAGGGAGAGCAGTACTTC. Amino acids: CSARIAGDRQGEQYF. V is TRBV20-1 and J is TRBJ2-7, with 9 positions matching TRBD2. Per germline, CDR1 DFQATT and CDR2 SNEGSKA (reference sequence). The junction had 12 bases not matched to a gene; V was cut back by 2 bases and J by 7 bases. This CDR3 comprises 15 residues.

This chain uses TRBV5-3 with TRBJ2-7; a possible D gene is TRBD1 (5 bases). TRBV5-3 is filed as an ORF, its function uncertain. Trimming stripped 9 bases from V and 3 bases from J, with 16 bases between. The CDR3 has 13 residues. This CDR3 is CAMGPRQLYEQYF. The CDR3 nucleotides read TGTGCCATGGGCCCTCGACAGCTCTACGAGCAGTACTTC.

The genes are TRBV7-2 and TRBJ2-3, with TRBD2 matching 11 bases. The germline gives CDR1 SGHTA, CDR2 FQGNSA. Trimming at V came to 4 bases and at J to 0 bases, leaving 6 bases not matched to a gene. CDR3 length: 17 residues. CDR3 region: CASSSLSGRASTDTQYF. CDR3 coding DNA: TGTGCCAGCAGCTCCCTTAGCGGGAGGGCCAGCACAGATACGCAGTATTTT. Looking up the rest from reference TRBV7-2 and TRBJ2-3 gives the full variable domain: GAGVSQSPSNKVTEKGKDVELRCDPISGHTALYWYRQSLGQGLEFLIYFQGNSAPDKSGLPSDRFSAERTGGSVSTLTIQRTQQEDSAVYLCASSSLSGRASTDTQYFGPGTRLTVL.

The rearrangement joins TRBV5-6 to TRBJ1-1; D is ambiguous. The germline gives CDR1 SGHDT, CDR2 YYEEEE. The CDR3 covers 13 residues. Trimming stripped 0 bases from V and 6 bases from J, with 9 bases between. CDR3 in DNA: TGTGCCAGCAGCTTGGTGGCAGGAGCTGAAGCTTTCTTT. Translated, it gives CASSLVAGAEAFF.

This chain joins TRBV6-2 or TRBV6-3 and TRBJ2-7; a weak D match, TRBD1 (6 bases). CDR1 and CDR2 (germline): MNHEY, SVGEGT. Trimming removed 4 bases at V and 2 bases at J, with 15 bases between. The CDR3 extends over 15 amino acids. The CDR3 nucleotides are TGTGCCAGCAGTTTTTCCGACAGGACCGCCTACGAGCAGTACTTC. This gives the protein CASSFSDRTAYEQYF.

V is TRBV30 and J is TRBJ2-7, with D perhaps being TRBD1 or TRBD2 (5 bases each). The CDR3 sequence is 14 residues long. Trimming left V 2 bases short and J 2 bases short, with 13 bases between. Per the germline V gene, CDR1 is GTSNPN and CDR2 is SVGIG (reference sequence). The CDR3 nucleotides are TGTGCCTGGAGTACCGGAGAGGGGACCTACGAGCAGTACTTC. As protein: CAWSTGEGTYEQYF.

The CDR3, as DNA: TGTGCCAGCAGCTTACACGCAGGGCTCTCCTACGAGCAGTACTTC. This gives the protein CASSLHAGLSYEQYF. The chain carries TRBV7-2 and TRBJ2-7, with TRBD1 as a possible D gene (5 bases). The CDR3 loop spans 15 amino acids. Trimming took off 2 bases at V and 0 bases at J, with 11 bases between the two ends. Per the germline V gene, CDR1 is SGHTA and CDR2 is FQGNSA.

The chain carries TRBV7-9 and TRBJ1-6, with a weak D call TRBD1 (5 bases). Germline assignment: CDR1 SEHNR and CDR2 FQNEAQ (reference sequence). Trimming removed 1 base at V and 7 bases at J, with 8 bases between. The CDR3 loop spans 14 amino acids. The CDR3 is CASSLGTLNSPLHF. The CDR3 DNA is TGTGCCAGCAGCTTAGGGACACTCAATTCACCCCTCCACTTT.

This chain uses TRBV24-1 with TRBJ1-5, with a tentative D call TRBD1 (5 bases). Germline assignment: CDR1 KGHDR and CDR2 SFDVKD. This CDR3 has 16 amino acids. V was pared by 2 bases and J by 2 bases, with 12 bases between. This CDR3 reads CATSDSLGQGNQPQHF. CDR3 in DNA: TGTGCCACCAGTGATTCCCTGGGGCAGGGCAATCAGCCCCAGCATTTT.

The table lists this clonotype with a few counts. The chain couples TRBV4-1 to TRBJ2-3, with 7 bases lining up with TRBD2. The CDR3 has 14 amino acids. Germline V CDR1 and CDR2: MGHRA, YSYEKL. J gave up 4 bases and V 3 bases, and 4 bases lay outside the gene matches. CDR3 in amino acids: CASSQTTSSDTQYF. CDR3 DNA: TGCGCCAGCAGCCAGACGACTAGCTCAGATACGCAGTATTTT.

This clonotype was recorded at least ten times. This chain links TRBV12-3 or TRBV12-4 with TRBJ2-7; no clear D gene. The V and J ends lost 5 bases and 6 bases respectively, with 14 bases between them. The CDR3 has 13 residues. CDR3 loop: CASSPGGPREQYF. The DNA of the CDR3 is TGTGCCAGCAGTCCTGGCGGCCCGCGCGAGCAGTACTTC.